This TCR beta chain was recorded in a study of blood T cell repertoires in COVID-19. Study as a whole: Samples representing acute and convalescent COVID-19 were sourced from the United States, Italy and Spain. PBMCs, B-cell-depleted T cells, or T cells provided the cDNA or gDNA that made up the material.

Source study methods: From reference gene primer amplification, estimates of nucleated cell counts were derived. Sequencing was performed with immunoSEQ multiplex PCR; in TCRdb, only in-frame clones are kept and a portion is missing. The DNA was the basis for D and trimming; V, J and clone size are from that table. Of some 180,000 clones detected, 82% appear once; the ten largest clones hold 7.8%. The CDR3 length is 14 residues. From germline, CDR1 is SGHRS and CDR2 YFSETQ. V lost 1 base and J lost 1, with 8 bases in between. Patients in Seattle were enrolled during active infection, then followed longitudinally.

Input material: peripheral blood. The TCR was taken from a woman aged 60-75 years with COVID-19, enrolled during active disease. The gene calls are TRBV5-1 and TRBJ1-1, with D unresolved. The CDR3 nucleotides read TGCGCCAGCAGCTTGTCGGCGGGGAACACTGAAGCTTTCTTT. This sequence encodes CASSLSAGNTEAFF.